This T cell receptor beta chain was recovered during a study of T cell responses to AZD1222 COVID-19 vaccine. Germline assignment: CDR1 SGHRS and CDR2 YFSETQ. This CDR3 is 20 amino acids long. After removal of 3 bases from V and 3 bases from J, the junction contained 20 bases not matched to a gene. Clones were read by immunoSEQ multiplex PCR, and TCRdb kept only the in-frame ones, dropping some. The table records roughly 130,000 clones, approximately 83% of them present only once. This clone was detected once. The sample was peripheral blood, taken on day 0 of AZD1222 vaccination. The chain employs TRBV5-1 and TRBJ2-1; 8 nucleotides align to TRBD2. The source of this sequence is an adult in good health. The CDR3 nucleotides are TGCGCCAGCAGCTCCCCCAGTAGCGGGAATACCTTATACAACTACAATGAGCAGTTCTTC. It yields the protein CASSSPSSGNTLYNYNEQFF.